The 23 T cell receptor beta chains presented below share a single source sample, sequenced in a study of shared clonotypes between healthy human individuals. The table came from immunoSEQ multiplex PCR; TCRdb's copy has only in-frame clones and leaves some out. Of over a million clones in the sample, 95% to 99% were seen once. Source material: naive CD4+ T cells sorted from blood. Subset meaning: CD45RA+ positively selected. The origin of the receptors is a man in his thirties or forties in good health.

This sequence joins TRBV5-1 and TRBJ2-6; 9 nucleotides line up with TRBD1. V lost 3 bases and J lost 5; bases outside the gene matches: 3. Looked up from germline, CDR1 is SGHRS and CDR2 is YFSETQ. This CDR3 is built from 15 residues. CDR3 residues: CASSSGQGRANVLTF. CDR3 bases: TGCGCCAGCAGCTCTGGACAGGGGAGGGCCAACGTCCTGACTTTC.

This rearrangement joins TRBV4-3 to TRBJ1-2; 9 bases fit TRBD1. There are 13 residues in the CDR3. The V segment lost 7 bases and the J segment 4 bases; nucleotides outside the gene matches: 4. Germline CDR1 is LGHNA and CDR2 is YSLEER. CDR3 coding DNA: TGCGCCAGCAACAGGGGGCAAGGCTATGGCTACACCTTC. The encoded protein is CASNRGQGYGYTF.

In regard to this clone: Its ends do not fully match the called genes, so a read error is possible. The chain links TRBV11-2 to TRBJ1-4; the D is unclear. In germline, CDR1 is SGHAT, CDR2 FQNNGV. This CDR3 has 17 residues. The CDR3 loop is CASSLEVRGPGGEKLFF. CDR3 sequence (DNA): TGTGCCAGCAGCTTAGAAGTACGAGGGCCTGGAGGCGAAAAACTATTTTTT. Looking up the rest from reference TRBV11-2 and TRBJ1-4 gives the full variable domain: EAGVAQSPRYKIIEKRQSVAFWCNPISGHATLYWYQQILGQGPKLLIQFQNNGVVDDSQLPKDRFSAERLKGVDSTLKIQPAKLEDSAVYLCASSLEVRGPGGEKLFFGSGTQLSVL.

CDR3 in DNA: TGTGCCAGCAGCTTAGATTACTACAATGAGCAGTTCTTC. Residues: CASSLDYYNEQFF. This chain uses TRBV7-2 with TRBJ2-1; D not certain. Trimming pared 1 base from V and 3 bases from J, leaving 4 bases between. The CDR3 consists of 13 residues. Germline V gene sequence: CDR1 SGHTA, CDR2 FQGNSA. Variable domain in full (rest from reference TRBV7-2 and TRBJ2-1): GAGVSQSPSNKVTEKGKDVELRCDPISGHTALYWYRQSLGQGLEFLIYFQGNSAPDKSGLPSDRFSAERTGGSVSTLTIQRTQQEDSAVYLCASSLDYYNEQFFGPGTRLTVL.

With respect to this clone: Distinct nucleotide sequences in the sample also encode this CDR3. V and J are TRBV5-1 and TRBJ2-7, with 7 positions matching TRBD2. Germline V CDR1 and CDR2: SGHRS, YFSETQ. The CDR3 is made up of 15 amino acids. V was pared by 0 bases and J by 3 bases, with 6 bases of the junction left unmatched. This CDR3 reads CASSLGLADYYEQYF. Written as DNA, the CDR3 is TGCGCCAGCAGCTTGGGGCTAGCGGATTACTACGAGCAGTACTTC.

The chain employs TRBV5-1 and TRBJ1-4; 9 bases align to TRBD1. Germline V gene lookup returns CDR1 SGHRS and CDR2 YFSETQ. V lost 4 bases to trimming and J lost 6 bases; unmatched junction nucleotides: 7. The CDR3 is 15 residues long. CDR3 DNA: TGCGCCAGCAGCACCGACAGGGGGTTGGATGAAAAACTGTTTTTT. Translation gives CASSTDRGLDEKLFF.

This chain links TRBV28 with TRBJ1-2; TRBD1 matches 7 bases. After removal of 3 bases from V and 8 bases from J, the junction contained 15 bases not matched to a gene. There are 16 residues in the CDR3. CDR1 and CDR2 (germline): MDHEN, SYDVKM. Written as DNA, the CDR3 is TGTGCCAGCAGTTTGACCCGGGGACAGCTCACAGGGGGCTACACCTTC. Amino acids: CASSLTRGQLTGGYTF.

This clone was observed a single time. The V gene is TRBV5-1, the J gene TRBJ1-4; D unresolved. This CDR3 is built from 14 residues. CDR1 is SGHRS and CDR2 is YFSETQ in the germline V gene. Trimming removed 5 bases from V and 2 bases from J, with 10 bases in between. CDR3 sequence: CASRRRGTNEKLFF. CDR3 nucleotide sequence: TGCGCCAGCAGGAGACGTGGCACTAATGAAAAACTGTTTTTT.

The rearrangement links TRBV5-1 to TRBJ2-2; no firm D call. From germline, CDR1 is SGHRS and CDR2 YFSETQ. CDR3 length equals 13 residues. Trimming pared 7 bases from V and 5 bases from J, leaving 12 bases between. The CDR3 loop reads CASQAEGTGELFF. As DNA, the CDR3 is TGCGCCAGCCAGGCAGAAGGGACCGGGGAGCTGTTTTTT.

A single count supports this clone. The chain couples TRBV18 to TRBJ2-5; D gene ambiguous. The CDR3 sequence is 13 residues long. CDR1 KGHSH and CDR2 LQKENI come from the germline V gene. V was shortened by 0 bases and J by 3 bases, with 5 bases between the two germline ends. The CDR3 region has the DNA TGTGCCAGCTCACCACCGGTAAAAGAGACCCAGTACTTC. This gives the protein CASSPPVKETQYF.

CDR3 loop: CASSLKGGTYEQYF. The CDR3 bases are TGCGCCAGCAGCTTGAAGGGGGGAACCTACGAGCAGTACTTC. The V call is TRBV5-1, the J call TRBJ2-7; TRBD1 or TRBD2 may be the D gene (6 bases each). V was cut by 1 base and J by 2 bases, with 10 bases left in between. In germline, CDR1 is SGHRS, CDR2 YFSETQ. CDR3 size: 14 residues.

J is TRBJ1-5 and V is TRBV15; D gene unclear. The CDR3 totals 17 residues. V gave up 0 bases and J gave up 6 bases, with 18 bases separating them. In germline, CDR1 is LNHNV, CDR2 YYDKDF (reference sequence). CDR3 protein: CATSRDFPFPGGQPQHF. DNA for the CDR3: TGTGCCACCAGCAGAGATTTTCCCTTCCCTGGCGGTCAGCCCCAGCATTTT.

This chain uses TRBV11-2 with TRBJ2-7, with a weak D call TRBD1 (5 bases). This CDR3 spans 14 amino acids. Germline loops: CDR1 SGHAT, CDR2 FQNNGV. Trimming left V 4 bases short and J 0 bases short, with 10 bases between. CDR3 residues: CASSWGPGSYEQYF. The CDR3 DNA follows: TGTGCCAGCAGCTGGGGCCCGGGCTCCTACGAGCAGTACTTC.

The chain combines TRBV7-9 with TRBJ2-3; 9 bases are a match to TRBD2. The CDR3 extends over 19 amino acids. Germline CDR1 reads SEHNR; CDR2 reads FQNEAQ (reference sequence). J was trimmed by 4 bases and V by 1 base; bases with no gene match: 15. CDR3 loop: CASSLGELRSGRKSDTQYF. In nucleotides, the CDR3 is TGTGCCAGCAGCTTAGGGGAGCTGAGGAGCGGGAGGAAATCAGATACGCAGTATTTT.

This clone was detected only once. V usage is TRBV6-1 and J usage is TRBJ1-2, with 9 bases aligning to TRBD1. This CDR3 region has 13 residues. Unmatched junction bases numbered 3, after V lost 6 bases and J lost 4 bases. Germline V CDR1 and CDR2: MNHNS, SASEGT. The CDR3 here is CASRTGGGYGYTF. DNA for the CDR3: TGTGCCAGCAGGACAGGGGGTGGCTATGGCTACACCTTC.

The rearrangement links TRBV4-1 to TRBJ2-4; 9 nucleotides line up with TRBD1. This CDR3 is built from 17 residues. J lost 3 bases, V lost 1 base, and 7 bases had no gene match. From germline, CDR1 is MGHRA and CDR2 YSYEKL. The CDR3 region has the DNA TGCGCCAGCAGCCAAGTGATACAGGGGGCCGGCAAAAACATTCAGTACTTC. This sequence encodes CASSQVIQGAGKNIQYF.

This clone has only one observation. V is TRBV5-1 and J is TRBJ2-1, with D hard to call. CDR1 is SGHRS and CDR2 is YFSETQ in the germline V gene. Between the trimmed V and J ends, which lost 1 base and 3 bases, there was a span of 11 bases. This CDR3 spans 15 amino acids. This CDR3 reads CASSLSDRFYNEQFF. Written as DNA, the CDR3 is TGCGCCAGCAGCTTGTCGGACCGATTCTACAATGAGCAGTTCTTC.

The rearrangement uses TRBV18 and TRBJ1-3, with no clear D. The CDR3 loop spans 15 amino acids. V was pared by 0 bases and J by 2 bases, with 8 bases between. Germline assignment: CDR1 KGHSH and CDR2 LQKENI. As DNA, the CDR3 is TGTGCCAGCTCACCACCGACACAGCCTGGAAACACCATATATTTT. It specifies CASSPPTQPGNTIYF.

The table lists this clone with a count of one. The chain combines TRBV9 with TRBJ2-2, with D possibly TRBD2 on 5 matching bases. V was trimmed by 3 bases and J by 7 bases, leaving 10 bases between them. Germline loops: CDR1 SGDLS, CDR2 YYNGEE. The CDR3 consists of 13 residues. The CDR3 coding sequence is TGTGCCAGCAGCGGACGAGGGAACGGGGAGCTGTTTTTT. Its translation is CASSGRGNGELFF.

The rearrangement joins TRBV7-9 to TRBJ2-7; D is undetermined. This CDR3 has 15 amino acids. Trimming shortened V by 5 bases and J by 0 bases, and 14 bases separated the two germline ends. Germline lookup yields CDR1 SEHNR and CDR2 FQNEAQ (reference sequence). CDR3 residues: CASSPQGGSSYEQYF. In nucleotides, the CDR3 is TGTGCCAGCAGCCCCCAAGGCGGCAGCTCCTACGAGCAGTACTTC.

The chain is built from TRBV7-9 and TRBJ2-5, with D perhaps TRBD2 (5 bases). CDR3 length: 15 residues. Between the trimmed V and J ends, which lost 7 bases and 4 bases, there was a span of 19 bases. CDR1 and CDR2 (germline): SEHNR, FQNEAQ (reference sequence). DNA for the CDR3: TGTGCCAGCACCCGAACTGGCGGGCTAGGAGAGACCCAGTACTTC. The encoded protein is CASTRTGGLGETQYF.

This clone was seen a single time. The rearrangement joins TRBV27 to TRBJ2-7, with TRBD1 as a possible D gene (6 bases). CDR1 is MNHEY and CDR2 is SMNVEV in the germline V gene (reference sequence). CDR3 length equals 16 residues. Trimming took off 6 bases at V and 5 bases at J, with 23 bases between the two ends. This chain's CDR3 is CASRGARSQPEDEQYF. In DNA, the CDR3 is TGTGCCAGCAGGGGGGCTCGGTCTCAACCCGAGGACGAGCAGTACTTC.

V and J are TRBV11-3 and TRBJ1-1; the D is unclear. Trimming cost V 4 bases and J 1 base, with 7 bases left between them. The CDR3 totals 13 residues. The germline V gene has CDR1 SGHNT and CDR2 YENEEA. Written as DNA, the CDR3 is TGTGCCAGCAGCTCGGCTGGGAACACTGAAGCTTTCTTT. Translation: CASSSAGNTEAFF.